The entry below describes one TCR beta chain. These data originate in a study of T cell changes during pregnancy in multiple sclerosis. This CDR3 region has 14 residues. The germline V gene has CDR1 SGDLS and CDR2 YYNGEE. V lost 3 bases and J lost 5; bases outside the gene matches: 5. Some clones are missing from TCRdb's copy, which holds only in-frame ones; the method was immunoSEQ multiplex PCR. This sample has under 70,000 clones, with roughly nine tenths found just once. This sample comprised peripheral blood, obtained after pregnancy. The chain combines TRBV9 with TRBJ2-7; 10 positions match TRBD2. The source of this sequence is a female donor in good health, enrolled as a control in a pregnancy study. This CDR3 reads CASSGSGGPHEQYF. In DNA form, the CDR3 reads TGTGCCAGCAGCGGTAGCGGGGGGCCCCACGAGCAGTACTTC.